This paragraph reports one T cell receptor (beta chain). The protocol was immunoSEQ multiplex PCR, while the TCRdb copy is restricted to in-frame clones and leaves out a portion. The sample has under 350,000 clones; 80% to 90% are singletons. This sample is drawn from a study of blood T cell repertoires in COVID-19. Across fewer than 25 US areas, participants ranged in age from about 18 to 89 years. Sequencing input: PBMCs or T cells enriched from blood (not recorded which). This TCR was sampled from a woman between 35 and 50 years old with acute COVID-19.

CDR3 coding DNA: TGTGCCAGCTCACCTGGTCGTCAGGGATTAGGTGAAGCTTTCTTT. Protein: CASSPGRQGLGEAFF. V gene TRBV18 combines with J gene TRBJ1-1, with a weak D call TRBD1 (5 bases). The CDR3 covers 15 residues. V lost 3 bases and J lost 7, with 18 bases in between. Germline V CDR1 and CDR2: KGHSH, LQKENI.